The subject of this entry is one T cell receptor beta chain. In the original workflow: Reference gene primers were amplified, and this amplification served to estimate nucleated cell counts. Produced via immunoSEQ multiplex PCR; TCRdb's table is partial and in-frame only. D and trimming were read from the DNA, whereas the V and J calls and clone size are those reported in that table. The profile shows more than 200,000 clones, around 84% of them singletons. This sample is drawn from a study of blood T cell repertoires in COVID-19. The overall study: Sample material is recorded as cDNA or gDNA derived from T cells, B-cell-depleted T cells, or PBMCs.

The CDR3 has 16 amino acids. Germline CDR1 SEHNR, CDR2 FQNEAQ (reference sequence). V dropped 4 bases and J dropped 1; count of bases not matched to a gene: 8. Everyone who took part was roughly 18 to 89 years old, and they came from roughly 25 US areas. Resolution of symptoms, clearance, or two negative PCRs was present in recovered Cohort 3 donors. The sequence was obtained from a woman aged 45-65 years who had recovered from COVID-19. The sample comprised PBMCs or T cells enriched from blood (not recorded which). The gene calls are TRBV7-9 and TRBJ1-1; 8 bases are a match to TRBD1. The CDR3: CASSYRGTGPNTEAFF. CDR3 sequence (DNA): TGTGCCAGCAGCTACCGCGGGACAGGCCCGAACACTGAAGCTTTCTTT.